A selection of T cell receptor beta chains follows, all from one sample in a study of neoadjuvant anti-PD-1 for oral cavity cancer. Some clones are missing from TCRdb's copy, which holds only in-frame ones; the method was immunoSEQ multiplex PCR. The data hold some 15,000 clones, with roughly 74% observed a single time. The sample here was PBMCs, taken before nivolumab (anti-PD-1) treatment. These receptors were taken from a person aged 40-85 years with oral cavity squamous cell carcinoma. Each CDR3 is given with its conserved first and last residue. The D gene is left open where the match is weak. The size field is filled for only some rows; it gives once, few, many or a size class.

j_call: TRBJ1-2
v_call: TRBV4-1
clone_size: NA
d_call: NA
cdr3_aa: CASSPPGTRYYGYTF
cdr3_nt: TGCGCCAGCAGCCCACCGGGGACACGATACTATGGCTACACCTTC

j_call: TRBJ2-2
v_call: TRBV5-4
clone_size: NA
d_call: NA
cdr3_aa: CASSLMGTGELFF
cdr3_nt: TGTGCCAGCAGCTTGATGGGAACCGGGGAGCTGTTTTTT

j_call: TRBJ1-2
v_call: TRBV4-1
clone_size: NA
d_call: TRBD1
cdr3_aa: CASRGQGIPNYGYTF
cdr3_nt: TGCGCCAGCAGGGGACAGGGGATCCCAAACTATGGCTACACCTTC

j_call: TRBJ2-1
v_call: TRBV27
clone_size: NA
d_call: TRBD2
cdr3_aa: CASRWTSGGSYNEQFF
cdr3_nt: TGTGCCAGCAGGTGGACTAGCGGGGGCTCCTACAATGAGCAGTTCTTC

j_call: TRBJ1-1
v_call: TRBV5-1
clone_size: NA
d_call: NA
cdr3_aa: CASSLYQGTSEAFF
cdr3_nt: TGCGCCAGCAGCTTGTATCAGGGAACTTCTGAAGCTTTCTTT

j_call: TRBJ2-1
v_call: TRBV6-1
clone_size: NA
d_call: TRBD2
cdr3_aa: CATVRTSGWYNEQFF
cdr3_nt: TGTGCCACCGTAAGGACTAGCGGGTGGTACAATGAGCAGTTCTTC

j_call: TRBJ1-2
v_call: TRBV19
clone_size: few
d_call: TRBD1
cdr3_aa: CASSGQNYGYTF
cdr3_nt: TGTGCCAGTTCGGGACAGAACTATGGCTACACCTTC

j_call: TRBJ2-5
v_call: TRBV7-9
clone_size: NA
d_call: TRBD2
cdr3_aa: CASSPYPGTSGRRETQYF
cdr3_nt: TGTGCCAGCAGCCCGTATCCCGGGACTAGCGGGAGGCGCGAGACCCAGTACTTC

j_call: TRBJ2-5
v_call: TRBV11-2
clone_size: NA
d_call: TRBD1
cdr3_aa: CASSAIQGAETQYF
cdr3_nt: TGTGCCAGCAGCGCGATACAGGGGGCAGAGACCCAGTACTTC

j_call: TRBJ1-3
v_call: TRBV9
clone_size: once
d_call: TRBD1
cdr3_aa: CASSGPGTAGNTIYF
cdr3_nt: TGTGCCAGCAGCGGCCCCGGGACAGCGGGAAACACCATATATTTT

j_call: TRBJ2-3
v_call: TRBV30
clone_size: NA
d_call: NA
cdr3_aa: CAWTRSRTSTDTQYF
cdr3_nt: TGTGCCTGGACTCGATCTCGAACTAGCACAGATACGCAGTATTTT

j_call: TRBJ2-7
v_call: TRBV19
clone_size: NA
d_call: TRBD1
cdr3_aa: CASSIDRDSEQYF
cdr3_nt: TGTGCCAGTAGTATAGATCGGGACAGTGAGCAGTACTTC

j_call: TRBJ1-2
v_call: TRBV6-1
clone_size: NA
d_call: NA
cdr3_aa: CASSEASYRRVGGYTF
cdr3_nt: TGTGCCAGCAGTGAAGCGTCATACAGAAGGGTGGGGGGCTACACCTTC

j_call: TRBJ1-2
v_call: TRBV18
clone_size: NA
d_call: NA
cdr3_aa: CASSPRANYGYTF
cdr3_nt: TGTGCCAGCTCACCAAGAGCCAACTATGGCTACACCTTC

j_call: TRBJ1-2
v_call: TRBV28
clone_size: NA
d_call: NA
cdr3_aa: CASSDTAIYTF
cdr3_nt: TGTGCCAGCAGTGATACAGCTATCTACACCTTC

j_call: TRBJ2-3
v_call: TRBV10-3
clone_size: NA
d_call: NA
cdr3_aa: CAISESAAADTQYF
cdr3_nt: TGTGCCATCAGTGAGTCTGCGGCGGCAGATACGCAGTATTTT

j_call: TRBJ2-6
v_call: TRBV9
clone_size: NA
d_call: TRBD1
cdr3_aa: CASTGTGISGANVLTF
cdr3_nt: TGTGCCAGCACCGGGACAGGGATCTCTGGGGCCAACGTCCTGACTTTC

j_call: TRBJ2-5
v_call: TRBV27
clone_size: few
d_call: NA
cdr3_aa: CASSSYGETQYF
cdr3_nt: TGTGCCAGCAGTTCCTATGGGGAGACCCAGTACTTC

j_call: TRBJ1-5
v_call: TRBV28
clone_size: NA
d_call: NA
cdr3_aa: CASSRAGGGNQPQHF
cdr3_nt: TGTGCCAGCAGTAGGGCCGGGGGGGGCAATCAGCCCCAGCATTTT

j_call: TRBJ1-1
v_call: TRBV7-9
clone_size: NA
d_call: NA
cdr3_aa: CASSRAGTVEAFF
cdr3_nt: TGTGCCAGCAGCCGCGCCGGGACGGTGGAAGCTTTCTTT

j_call: TRBJ2-7
v_call: TRBV7-6
clone_size: NA
d_call: TRBD2
cdr3_aa: CASSMVGTTSYEQYF
cdr3_nt: TGTGCCAGCAGCATGGTGGGGACTACCTCCTACGAGCAGTACTTC

j_call: TRBJ1-1
v_call: TRBV7-9
clone_size: few
d_call: NA
cdr3_aa: CASSLYSGGLNTEAFF
cdr3_nt: TGTGCCAGCAGCTTATATTCGGGCGGTTTGAACACTGAAGCTTTCTTT

j_call: TRBJ1-2
v_call: TRBV5-1
clone_size: NA
d_call: NA
cdr3_aa: CASSPDGSNYGYTF
cdr3_nt: TGCGCCAGCAGCCCGGACGGAAGTAACTATGGCTACACCTTC

j_call: TRBJ1-5
v_call: TRBV15
clone_size: NA
d_call: TRBD1
cdr3_aa: CATSRGGGQVNQPQHF
cdr3_nt: TGTGCCACCAGCAGAGGGGGTGGACAGGTCAATCAGCCCCAGCATTTT

j_call: TRBJ2-3
v_call: TRBV7-3
clone_size: NA
d_call: NA
cdr3_aa: CASSQTDTQYF
cdr3_nt: TGTGCCAGCAGCCAAACGGATACGCAGTATTTT

j_call: TRBJ2-7
v_call: TRBV10-1
clone_size: NA
d_call: NA
cdr3_aa: CASREEPPYEQYF
cdr3_nt: TGCGCCAGCAGGGAGGAACCTCCCTACGAGCAGTACTTC

j_call: TRBJ2-2
v_call: TRBV28
clone_size: NA
d_call: TRBD2
cdr3_aa: CASSLFSLAGATGELFF
cdr3_nt: TGTGCCAGCAGTTTATTTAGCCTAGCGGGAGCCACCGGGGAGCTGTTTTTT

j_call: TRBJ2-2
v_call: TRBV15
clone_size: NA
d_call: TRBD1
cdr3_aa: CATREGQGIFFAGELFF
cdr3_nt: TGTGCCACCAGAGAAGGACAGGGGATCTTTTTTGCCGGGGAGCTGTTTTTT

j_call: TRBJ1-6
v_call: TRBV6-5
clone_size: NA
d_call: NA
cdr3_aa: CASSQQGRGSPLHF
cdr3_nt: TGTGCCAGCAGCCAACAGGGACGGGGATCACCCCTCCACTTT

j_call: TRBJ1-4
v_call: TRBV5-1
clone_size: NA
d_call: NA
cdr3_aa: CASSLVGGTRNEKLFF
cdr3_nt: TGCGCCAGCAGCTTGGTGGGTGGCACTCGGAATGAAAAACTGTTTTTT

j_call: TRBJ1-2
v_call: TRBV5-4
clone_size: NA
d_call: NA
cdr3_aa: CASSFTREGGYTF
cdr3_nt: TGTGCCAGCAGCTTTACCCGGGAGGGAGGCTACACCTTC

j_call: TRBJ2-3
v_call: TRBV4-1
clone_size: NA
d_call: TRBD1
cdr3_aa: CASSQTGIADTQYF
cdr3_nt: TGCGCCAGCAGCCAGACAGGGATCGCAGATACGCAGTATTTT

j_call: TRBJ1-1
v_call: TRBV6-6
clone_size: NA
d_call: NA
cdr3_aa: CASSYDPLRTSAEAFF
cdr3_nt: TGTGCCAGCAGTTACGACCCATTAAGGACGAGCGCTGAAGCTTTCTTT

j_call: TRBJ2-5
v_call: TRBV28
clone_size: NA
d_call: TRBD2
cdr3_aa: CASSLGPSGSGQETQYF
cdr3_nt: TGTGCCAGCAGTTTAGGGCCTAGCGGGAGCGGCCAAGAGACCCAGTACTTC

j_call: TRBJ1-3
v_call: TRBV20-1
clone_size: NA
d_call: NA
cdr3_aa: CSASHGNTIYF
cdr3_nt: TGCAGTGCTAGTCACGGAAACACCATATATTTT

j_call: TRBJ2-3
v_call: TRBV7-3
clone_size: NA
d_call: NA
cdr3_aa: CASSRNRAGEDTQYF
cdr3_nt: TGTGCCAGCAGCCGCAACAGGGCAGGGGAAGATACGCAGTATTTT

j_call: TRBJ2-2
v_call: TRBV27
clone_size: few
d_call: TRBD1
cdr3_aa: CASSLYSGTGGPGELFF
cdr3_nt: TGTGCCAGCAGTTTATACTCCGGGACAGGGGGCCCCGGGGAGCTGTTTTTT

j_call: TRBJ2-7
v_call: TRBV11-2
clone_size: few
d_call: TRBD2
cdr3_aa: CASSLGLAGYEQYF
cdr3_nt: TGTGCCAGCAGCCTGGGACTAGCGGGCTACGAGCAGTACTTC

j_call: TRBJ1-2
v_call: TRBV7-2
clone_size: few
d_call: NA
cdr3_aa: CARPGSSSYGYTF
cdr3_nt: TGTGCCAGACCAGGGTCCTCTTCTTATGGCTACACCTTC

j_call: TRBJ2-7
v_call: TRBV11-3
clone_size: NA
d_call: NA
cdr3_aa: CASSPIGADEQYF
cdr3_nt: TGTGCCAGCAGCCCCATTGGGGCTGACGAGCAGTACTTC

j_call: TRBJ2-2
v_call: TRBV19
clone_size: NA
d_call: NA
cdr3_aa: CASRTSPTDTGELFF
cdr3_nt: TGTGCCAGCCGTACATCCCCAACGGACACCGGGGAGCTGTTTTTT

j_call: TRBJ2-5
v_call: TRBV9
clone_size: NA
d_call: NA
cdr3_aa: CASSVVQGKTQYF
cdr3_nt: TGTGCCAGCAGCGTAGTACAGGGAAAGACCCAGTACTTC

j_call: TRBJ2-7
v_call: TRBV6-1
clone_size: NA
d_call: NA
cdr3_aa: CASSDRAPYEQYF
cdr3_nt: TGTGCCAGCAGTGATAGGGCCCCCTACGAGCAGTACTTC

j_call: TRBJ1-4
v_call: TRBV10-2
clone_size: NA
d_call: TRBD1
cdr3_aa: CGSGTEGIGEKLFF
cdr3_nt: TGCGGAAGCGGGACAGAGGGTATTGGGGAAAAACTGTTTTTT

j_call: TRBJ2-3
v_call: TRBV12-5
clone_size: NA
d_call: TRBD2
cdr3_aa: CASGPPLLAGGPTDTQYF
cdr3_nt: TGTGCTAGTGGACCCCCCCTCTTAGCGGGGGGGCCGACAGATACGCAGTATTTT

j_call: TRBJ1-1
v_call: TRBV29-1
clone_size: few
d_call: NA
cdr3_aa: CSANKRGTEAFF
cdr3_nt: TGCAGCGCTAATAAACGGGGGACTGAAGCTTTCTTT

j_call: TRBJ1-2
v_call: TRBV5-5
clone_size: NA
d_call: NA
cdr3_aa: CASSLDPGARGYTF
cdr3_nt: TGTGCCAGCAGCTTGGATCCGGGGGCGAGGGGCTACACCTTC

j_call: TRBJ2-3
v_call: TRBV7-9
clone_size: few
d_call: NA
cdr3_aa: CASSLGTGSTDTQYF
cdr3_nt: TGTGCCAGCAGCCTAGGGACGGGAAGCACAGATACGCAGTATTTT

j_call: TRBJ2-1
v_call: TRBV4-1
clone_size: NA
d_call: TRBD2
cdr3_aa: CASSLIAGGNEQFF
cdr3_nt: TGCGCCAGCAGCCTAATAGCGGGGGGCAATGAGCAGTTCTTC

j_call: TRBJ1-2
v_call: TRBV6-1
clone_size: NA
d_call: NA
cdr3_aa: CASKPTGTANYGYTF
cdr3_nt: TGTGCCAGCAAACCCACAGGGACCGCTAACTATGGCTACACCTTC

j_call: TRBJ2-2
v_call: TRBV4-2
clone_size: few
d_call: NA
cdr3_aa: CASSPGLEGVTGELFF
cdr3_nt: TGTGCCAGCAGCCCTGGACTAGAGGGGGTAACCGGGGAGCTGTTTTTT

j_call: TRBJ2-7
v_call: TRBV5-1
clone_size: NA
d_call: NA
cdr3_aa: CASSLRGTGGHEQYF
cdr3_nt: TGCGCCAGCAGCTTGCGGGGGACGGGCGGCCACGAGCAGTACTTC

j_call: TRBJ2-7
v_call: TRBV27
clone_size: NA
d_call: NA
cdr3_aa: CASSLSGNSYEQYF
cdr3_nt: TGTGCCAGCAGTTTATCGGGGAACTCCTACGAGCAGTACTTC

j_call: TRBJ1-1
v_call: TRBV10-1
clone_size: NA
d_call: NA
cdr3_aa: CASSDSRPGRMNTEAFF
cdr3_nt: TGCGCCAGCAGTGATTCCCGGCCGGGCAGAATGAACACTGAAGCTTTCTTT